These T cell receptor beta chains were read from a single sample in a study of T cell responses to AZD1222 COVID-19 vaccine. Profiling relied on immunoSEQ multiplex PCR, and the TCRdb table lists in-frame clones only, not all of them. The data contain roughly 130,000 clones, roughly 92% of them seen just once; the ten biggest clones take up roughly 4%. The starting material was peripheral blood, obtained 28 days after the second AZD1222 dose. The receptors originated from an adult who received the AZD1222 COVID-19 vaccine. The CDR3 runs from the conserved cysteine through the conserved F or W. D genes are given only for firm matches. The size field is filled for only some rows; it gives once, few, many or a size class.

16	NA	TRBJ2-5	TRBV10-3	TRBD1	TGTGCCATCAGTGAGTGGAAACAGGGGGAGGCTGAGACCCAGTACTTC	CAISEWKQGEAETQYF
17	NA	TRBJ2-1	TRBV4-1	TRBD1	TGCGCCAGCAGCCAAGGAAGGGGGCTCAGGGGCTACAATGAGCAGTTCTTC	CASSQGRGLRGYNEQFF
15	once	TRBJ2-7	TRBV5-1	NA	TGCGCCAGCAGCCCAGACAGGCAAAGCTCCTACGAGCAGTACTTC	CASSPDRQSSYEQYF
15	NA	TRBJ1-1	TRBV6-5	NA	TGTGCCAGCAGTACCCTGGCCTCGATGGGTACTGAAGCTTTCTTT	CASSTLASMGTEAFF
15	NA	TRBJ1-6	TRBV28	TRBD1	TGTGCCACCACGGGACAGGGGGGTGTCGGGTCACCCCTCCACTTT	CATTGQGGVGSPLHF
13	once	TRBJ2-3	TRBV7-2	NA	TGTGCCAGCAGCTTAGGATCCCAAGATACGCAGTATTTT	CASSLGSQDTQYF
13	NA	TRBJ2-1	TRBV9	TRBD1	TGTGCCAGCAGCGGGACAGGAAGCGGTGAGCAGTTCTTC	CASSGTGSGEQFF
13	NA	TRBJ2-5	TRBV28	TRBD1	TGTGCCAGCTGGGACAGGTCCTCGGGGGCCCAGTACTTC	CASWDRSSGAQYF
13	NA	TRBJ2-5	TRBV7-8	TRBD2	TGTGCCAGCAGCCCTGGACTAGCGGAGACCCAGTACTTC	CASSPGLAETQYF
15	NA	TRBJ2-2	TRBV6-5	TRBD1	TGTGCCAGCAGGGCCGGGACAGTTAACACCGGGGAGCTGTTTTTT	CASRAGTVNTGELFF
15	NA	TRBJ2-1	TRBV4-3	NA	TGCGCCAGCAGCAAAAATAGCGACTCCTACAATGAGCAGTTCTTC	CASSKNSDSYNEQFF
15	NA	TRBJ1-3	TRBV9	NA	TGTGCCAGCAGCCGTTCGGAGAGCTCTGGAAACACCATATATTTT	CASSRSESSGNTIYF
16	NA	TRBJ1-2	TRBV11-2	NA	TGTGCCAGCAGCTTAGACCGGGATCAGGGGCGCCATGGCTACACCTTC	CASSLDRDQGRHGYTF
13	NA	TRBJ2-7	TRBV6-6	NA	TGTGCCAGCAGTTACGCCAGGTTCTACGAGCAGTACTTC	CASSYARFYEQYF
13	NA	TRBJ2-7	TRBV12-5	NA	TGTGCTAGTGGATCCGGACGTACCTACGAGCAGTACTTC	CASGSGRTYEQYF
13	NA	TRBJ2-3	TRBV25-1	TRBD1	TGTGCCACCCTGGGACAGGTCACAGATACGCAGTATTTT	CATLGQVTDTQYF
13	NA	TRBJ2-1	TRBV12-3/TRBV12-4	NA	TGTGCCAGCAGCCCCACTAGGGACAATGAGCAGTTCTTC	CASSPTRDNEQFF
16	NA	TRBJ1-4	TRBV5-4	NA	TGTGCCAGCAGCACATATGGGGGAGACCTTAATGAAAAACTGTTTTTT	CASSTYGGDLNEKLFF
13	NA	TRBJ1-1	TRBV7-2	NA	TGTGCCAGCAGCTTATCCTTGAACACTGAAGCTTTCTTT	CASSLSLNTEAFF
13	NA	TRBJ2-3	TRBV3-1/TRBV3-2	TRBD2	TGTGCCGCCGGGGTGGGGGGGTCAGATACGCAGTATTTT	CAAGVGGSDTQYF
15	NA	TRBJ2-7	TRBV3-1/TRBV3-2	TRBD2	TGTGCCAGCAGCCAAGAAGGAGGGACTACCTACGAGCAGTACTTC	CASSQEGGTTYEQYF
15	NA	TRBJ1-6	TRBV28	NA	TGTGCCAGCAGTCCCCAGACAAGTCCTAATTCACCCCTCCACTTT	CASSPQTSPNSPLHF
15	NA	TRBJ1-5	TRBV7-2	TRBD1	TGTGCCAGCAGCCTTCAGGGGGCTAGCAATCAGCCCCAGCATTTT	CASSLQGASNQPQHF
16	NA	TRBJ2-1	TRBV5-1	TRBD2	TGCGCCAGCAGCCGCACCACTAGCGGGAACTACAATGAGCAGTTCTTC	CASSRTTSGNYNEQFF
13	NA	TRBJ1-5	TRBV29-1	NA	TGCAGCGTTGAAGTGGCCGGGGGTCAGCCCCAGCATTTT	CSVEVAGGQPQHF
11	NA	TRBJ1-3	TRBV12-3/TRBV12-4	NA	TGTGCCAGCAGTTTAGCGCGGGATATATATTTT	CASSLARDIYF
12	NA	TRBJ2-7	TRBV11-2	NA	TGTGCCAGCAGCCTAATGACCTACGAGCAGTACTTC	CASSLMTYEQYF
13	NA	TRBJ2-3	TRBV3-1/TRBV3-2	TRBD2	TGTGCCAGCAGCCAAGAGAGGCCGGGGGGGCAGTATTTT	CASSQERPGGQYF
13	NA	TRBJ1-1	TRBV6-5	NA	TGTGCCAGCAGGACCGACGGGAACACTGAAGCTTTCTTT	CASRTDGNTEAFF
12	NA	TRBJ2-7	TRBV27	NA	TGTGCCAGCAGTTTATTAGGGGACGAGCAGTACTTC	CASSLLGDEQYF
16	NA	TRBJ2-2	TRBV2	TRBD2	TGTGCCAGCAGTGAACGAGCGGGGGGGAACACCGGGGAGCTGTTTTTT	CASSERAGGNTGELFF
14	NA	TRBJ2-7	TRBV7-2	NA	TGTGCCAGCAGCTCTAACCTGGGGCACTACGAGCAGTACTTC	CASSSNLGHYEQYF
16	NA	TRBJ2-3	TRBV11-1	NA	TGTGCCAGCAGCGGAGAGGACACCACTTTCACAGATACGCAGTATTTT	CASSGEDTTFTDTQYF
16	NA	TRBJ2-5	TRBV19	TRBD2	TGTGCCAGTAGTTTCGGACTAGCGGGGGGGCCGGAGACCCAGTACTTC	CASSFGLAGGPETQYF
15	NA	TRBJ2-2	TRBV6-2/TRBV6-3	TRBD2	TGTGCCAGCAGCCATACGGGGGGACTGACCGGGGAGCTGTTTTTT	CASSHTGGLTGELFF
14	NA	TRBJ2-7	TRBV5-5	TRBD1	TGTGCCAGCATCAAGACAGGGAACTCCTACGAGCAGTACTTC	CASIKTGNSYEQYF
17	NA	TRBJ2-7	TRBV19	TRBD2	TGTGCCACCGCTTCGGGGGGGAATCGCCTCGGGGCCTACGAGCAGTACTTC	CATASGGNRLGAYEQYF
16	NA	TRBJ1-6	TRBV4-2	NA	TGTGCCAGCAGCCAAGTTCTGGGACGGATGGGATCACCCCTCCACTTT	CASSQVLGRMGSPLHF
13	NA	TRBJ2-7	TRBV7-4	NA	TGTGCCAGCAGCTTAAGCAGGTCCTACGAGCAGTACTTC	CASSLSRSYEQYF
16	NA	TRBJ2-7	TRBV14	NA	TGTGCCAGCAGCCAAGGAGGGGCGAGGTCCACCTACGAGCAGTACTTC	CASSQGGARSTYEQYF
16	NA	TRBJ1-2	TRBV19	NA	TGTGCCAGTAGTACAACCCTGGACAACGAAGGGTATGGCTACACCTTC	CASSTTLDNEGYGYTF
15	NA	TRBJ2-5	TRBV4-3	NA	TGCGCCAGCAGCCAAGATCGGAGGAAGCCGGAGACCCAGTACTTC	CASSQDRRKPETQYF
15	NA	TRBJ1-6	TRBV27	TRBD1	TGTGCCAGCAGTTTAAAGGGGGCAAATAATTCACCCCTCCACTTT	CASSLKGANNSPLHF
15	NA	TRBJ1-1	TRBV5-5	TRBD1	TGTGCCAGCAGCTGGACAGGGACGGGTTACACTGAAGCTTTCTTT	CASSWTGTGYTEAFF
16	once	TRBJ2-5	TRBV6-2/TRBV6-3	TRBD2	TGTGCCAGCAGTGGCACGACTAGCTCGGTACGGGAGACCCAGTACTTC	CASSGTTSSVRETQYF
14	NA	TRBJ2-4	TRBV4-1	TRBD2	TGCGCGAGTAGCGGGGGGGCTTTTAAAAACATTCAGTACTTC	CASSGGAFKNIQYF
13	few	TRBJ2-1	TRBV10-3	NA	TGTGCCACTGAGGGGGTAGCTTTGAATGAGCAGTTCTTC	CATEGVALNEQFF
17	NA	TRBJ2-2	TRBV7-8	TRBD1	TGTGCCAGCAGACAAGCAGGGGGTGGTGTGTCCACCGGGGAGCTGTTTTTT	CASRQAGGGVSTGELFF
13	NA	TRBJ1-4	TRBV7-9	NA	TGTGCCACCTCGGGGCAGGCTAATGAAAAACTGTTTTTT	CATSGQANEKLFF
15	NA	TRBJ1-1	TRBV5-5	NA	TGTGCCAGCAGCTTGGCGGGGGTAAGGGGGACTGAAGCTTTCTTT	CASSLAGVRGTEAFF
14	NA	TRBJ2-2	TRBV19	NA	TGTGCCAGTTATCAAGAAAGGAACACCGGGGAGCTGTTTTTT	CASYQERNTGELFF
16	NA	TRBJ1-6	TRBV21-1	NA	TGTGCCCGCGACTGGGCGGGGTGCTTCTATAATTCACCCCTCCACTTT	CARDWAGCFYNSPLHF
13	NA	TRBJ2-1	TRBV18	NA	TGTGCCAGCTCACAAACTAGCTACAATGAGCAGTTCTTC	CASSQTSYNEQFF
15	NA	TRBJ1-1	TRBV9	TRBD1	TGTGCCAGCAGCCGGGACAGCAGAGCCTACACTGAAGCTTTCTTT	CASSRDSRAYTEAFF
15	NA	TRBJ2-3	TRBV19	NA	TGTGCCAGTAGTATGATGGGGGGAATCGCAGATACGCAGTATTTT	CASSMMGGIADTQYF
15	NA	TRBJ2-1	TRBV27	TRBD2	TGTGCCAGCAGCGAGACTAGCGGGGCTTACAATGAGCAGTTCTTC	CASSETSGAYNEQFF
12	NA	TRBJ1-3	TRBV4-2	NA	TGTGCCAGCAGACTATCTGGAAACACCATATATTTT	CASRLSGNTIYF
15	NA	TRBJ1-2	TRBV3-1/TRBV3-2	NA	TGTGCCAGCAGCCAGGGGCACCCAGCTAACTATGGCTACACCTTC	CASSQGHPANYGYTF
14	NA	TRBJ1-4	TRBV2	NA	TGTGCCAGCAGTGAGCTAGGGGCTAATGAAAAACTGTTTTTT	CASSELGANEKLFF